A single T cell receptor (beta chain) is shown here with its context. Its target is unknown. The data originate from a study of T-cell memory formation after mild COVID-19. Germline lookup yields CDR1 SGHKS and CDR2 YYEKEE (reference sequence). Between the trimmed V and J ends, which lost 5 bases and 0 bases, there was a span of 14 bases. CDR3 length: 16 amino acids. From 5'RACE with constant-segment primers came TCR alpha and TCR beta cDNA libraries that carried sample barcodes and UMIs. From the 5' RACE reads, TCRdb called clonotypes with MiXCR, one entry per CDR3 protein. The repertoire holds about 350,000 distinct CDR3 sequences, with roughly 13% as singletons. General study findings and limits: Researchers report contracting CD4+ clones mostly in CM and EM, with CD8+ clones in EMRA.

This TCR was recovered from a man younger than 35 who had mild COVID-19 (a few samples of this study predate the infection). Cell type and time point are not known. The chain couples TRBV5-5 to TRBJ1-4; the D gene is possibly TRBD1 (6 bases). What was sequenced was PBMCs or a T cell subset sorted from them (not recorded which). CDR3 protein: CASRQTGYSTNEKLFF. The CDR3, as DNA: TGTGCCAGCAGACAGACAGGTTATTCAACTAATGAAAAACTGTTTTTT.